Here is one T cell receptor (beta chain) with its context. Axillary draining lymph nodes of breast cancer patients supplied the node samples. TCRdb processed the multiplex PCR reads anew with MiXCR; each CDR3 protein has one entry. Of approximately 210,000 distinct CDR3 sequences detected, roughly 32% appear once; the ten largest clones hold about 1.4%. This entry belongs to a study of breast tumors, draining lymph nodes, adjacent tissues. Specimen: axillary lymph node tissue. The origin of this receptor is a female donor with breast cancer. Some clones in this sample may be carry-over from other donors' samples.

The CDR3 nucleotides read TGCAGCGTAAGGTCGAGCACCGGGGAGCTGTTTTTT. Residues: CSVRSSTGELFF. The chain employs TRBV29-1 and TRBJ2-2; unclear D gene. The CDR3 length is 12 residues. Trimming removed 6 bases from V and 4 bases from J, with 9 bases in between. Germline CDR1 is SQVTM and CDR2 is ANQGSEA.